This TCR beta chain was identified during a study of long-term antiretroviral therapy in people with HIV. CDR1 SGHRS and CDR2 YFSETQ come from the germline V gene. The V segment lost 0 bases and the J segment 4 bases; nucleotides outside the gene matches: 6. The CDR3 length is 16 residues. Runs used v3.0 of the immunoSEQ assay and were done at survey level. Repertoires were generated with immunoSEQ multiplex PCR, while TCRdb's copy carries only in-frame clones and drops some. The profile shows roughly 45,000 clones, about 88% of them singletons. The chain employs TRBV5-1 and TRBJ2-5, with TRBD1 matching 10 bases. Sequencing used unsorted PBMCs, obtained 0.8 years after starting antiretroviral therapy. The sequence came from a woman between 18 and 30 years old with HIV. CDR3 coding DNA: TGCGCCAGCAGCTTGGAGGGACAGGGGCATTTAGAGACCCAGTACTTC. Its translation: CASSLEGQGHLETQYF.